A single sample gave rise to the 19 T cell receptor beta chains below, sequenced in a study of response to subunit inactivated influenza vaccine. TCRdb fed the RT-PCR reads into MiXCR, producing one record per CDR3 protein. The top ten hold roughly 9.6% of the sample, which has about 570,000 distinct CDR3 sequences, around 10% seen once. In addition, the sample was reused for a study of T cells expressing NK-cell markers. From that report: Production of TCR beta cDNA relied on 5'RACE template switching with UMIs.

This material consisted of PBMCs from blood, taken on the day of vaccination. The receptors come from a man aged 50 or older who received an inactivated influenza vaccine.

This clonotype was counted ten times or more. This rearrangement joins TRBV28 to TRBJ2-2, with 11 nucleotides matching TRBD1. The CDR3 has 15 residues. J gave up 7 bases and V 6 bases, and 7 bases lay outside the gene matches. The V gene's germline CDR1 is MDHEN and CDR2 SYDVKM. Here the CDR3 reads CASRPAGTGGGELFF. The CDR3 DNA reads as TGTGCCAGCAGACCTGCCGGGACAGGGGGCGGGGAGCTGTTTTTT.

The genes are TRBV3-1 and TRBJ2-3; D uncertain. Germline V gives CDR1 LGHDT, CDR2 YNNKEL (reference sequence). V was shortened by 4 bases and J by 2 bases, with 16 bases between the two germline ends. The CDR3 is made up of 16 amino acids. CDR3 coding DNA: TGTGCCAGCAGCCGGTATCCGGACGGAGCCACAGATACGCAGTATTTT. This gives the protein CASSRYPDGATDTQYF.

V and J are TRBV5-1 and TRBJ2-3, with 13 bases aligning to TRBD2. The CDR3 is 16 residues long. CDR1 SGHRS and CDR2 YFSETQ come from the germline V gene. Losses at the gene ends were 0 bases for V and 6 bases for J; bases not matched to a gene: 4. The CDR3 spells CASSLAGTSGMDTQYF. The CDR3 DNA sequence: TGCGCCAGCAGCTTGGCCGGGACTAGCGGGATGGATACGCAGTATTTT.

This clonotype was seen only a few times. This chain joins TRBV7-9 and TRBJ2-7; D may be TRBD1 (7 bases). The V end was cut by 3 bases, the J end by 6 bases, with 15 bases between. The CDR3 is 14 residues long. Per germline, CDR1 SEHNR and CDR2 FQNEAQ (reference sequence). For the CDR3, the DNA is TGTGCCAGCAGCTTCGGGCAGGGGGGATCCGAGCAGTACTTC. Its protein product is CASSFGQGGSEQYF.

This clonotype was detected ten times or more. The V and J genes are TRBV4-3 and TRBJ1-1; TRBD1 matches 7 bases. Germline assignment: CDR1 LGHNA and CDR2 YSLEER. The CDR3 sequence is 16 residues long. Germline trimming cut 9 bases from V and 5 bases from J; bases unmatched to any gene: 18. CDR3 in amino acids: CASRRDPGGLETEAFF. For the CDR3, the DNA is TGCGCCAGTAGGCGGGACCCAGGGGGACTAGAGACTGAAGCTTTCTTT.

The CDR3 sequence: CASSQEQGQSSAQYF. CDR3 in DNA: TGTGCCAGCAGCCAAGAACAGGGTCAAAGTTCGGCCCAGTACTTC. The V gene is TRBV4-2, the J gene TRBJ2-5; tentative D call: TRBD1 (6 bases). CDR1 is LGHNA, CDR2 YNFKEQ, per germline. Between the trimmed V and J ends, which lost 0 bases and 9 bases, there was a span of 17 bases. This CDR3 has 15 residues.

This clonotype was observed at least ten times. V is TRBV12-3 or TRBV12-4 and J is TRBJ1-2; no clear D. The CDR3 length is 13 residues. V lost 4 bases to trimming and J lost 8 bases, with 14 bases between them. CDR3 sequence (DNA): TGTGCCAGCAGTTCTTACAACTCTAGAGGCTACACCTTC. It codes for CASSSYNSRGYTF.

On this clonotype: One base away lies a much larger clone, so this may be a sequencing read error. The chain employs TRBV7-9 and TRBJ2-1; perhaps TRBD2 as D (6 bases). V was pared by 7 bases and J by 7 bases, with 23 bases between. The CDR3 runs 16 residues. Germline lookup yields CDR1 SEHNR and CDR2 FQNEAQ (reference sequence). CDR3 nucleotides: TGTGCCAGCATCCTTGCCGGGACTGGCGGGTTTAATGAGCAGTTCTTC. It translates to CASILAGTGGFNEQFF. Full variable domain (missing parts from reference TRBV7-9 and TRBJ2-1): DTGVSQNPRHKITKRGQNVTFRCDPISEHNRLYWYRQTLGQGPEFLTYFQNEAQLEKSRLLSDRFSAERPKGSFSTLEIQRTEQGDSAMYLCASILAGTGGFNEQFFGPGTRLTVL.

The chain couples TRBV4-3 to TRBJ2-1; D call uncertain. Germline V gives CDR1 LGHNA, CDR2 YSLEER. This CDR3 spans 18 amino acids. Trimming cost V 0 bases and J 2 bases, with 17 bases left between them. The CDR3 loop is CASSQDPPSRVAYNEQFF. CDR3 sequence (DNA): TGCGCCAGCAGCCAAGATCCCCCATCCCGGGTCGCCTACAATGAGCAGTTCTTC.

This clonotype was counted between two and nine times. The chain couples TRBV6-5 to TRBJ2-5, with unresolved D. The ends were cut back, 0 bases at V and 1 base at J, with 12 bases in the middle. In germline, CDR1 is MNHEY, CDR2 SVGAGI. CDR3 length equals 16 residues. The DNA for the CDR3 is TGTGCCAGCAGTTACTCGATTATGAGCAGCCAAGAGACCCAGTACTTC. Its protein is CASSYSIMSSQETQYF.

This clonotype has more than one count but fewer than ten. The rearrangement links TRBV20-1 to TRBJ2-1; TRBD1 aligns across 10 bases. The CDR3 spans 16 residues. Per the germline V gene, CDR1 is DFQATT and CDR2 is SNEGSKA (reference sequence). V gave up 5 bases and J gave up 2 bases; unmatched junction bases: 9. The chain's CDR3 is CSADDRDRGPYNEQFF. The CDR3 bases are TGCAGTGCTGACGATAGGGACAGGGGACCCTACAATGAGCAGTTCTTC.

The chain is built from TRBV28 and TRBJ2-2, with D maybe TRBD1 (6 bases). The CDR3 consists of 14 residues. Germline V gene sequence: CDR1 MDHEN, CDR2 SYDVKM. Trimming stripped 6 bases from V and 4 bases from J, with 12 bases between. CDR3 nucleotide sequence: TGTGCCAGCAGGCCTGGACAGTTCACCGGGGAGCTGTTTTTT. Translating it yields CASRPGQFTGELFF.

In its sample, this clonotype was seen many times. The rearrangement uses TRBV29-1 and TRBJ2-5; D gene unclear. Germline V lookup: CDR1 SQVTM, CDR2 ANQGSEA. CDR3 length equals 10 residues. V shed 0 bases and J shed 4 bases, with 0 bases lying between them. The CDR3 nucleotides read TGCAGCGTTGAAGAAGAGACCCAGTACTTC. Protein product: CSVEEETQYF.

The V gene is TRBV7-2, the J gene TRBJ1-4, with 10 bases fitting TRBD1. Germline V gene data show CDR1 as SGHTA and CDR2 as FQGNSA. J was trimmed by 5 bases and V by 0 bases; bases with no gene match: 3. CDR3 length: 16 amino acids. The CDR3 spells CASSLAQDRGNEKLFF. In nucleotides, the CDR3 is TGTGCCAGCAGCTTAGCCCAGGACAGGGGGAATGAAAAACTGTTTTTT. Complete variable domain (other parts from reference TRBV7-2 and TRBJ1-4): GAGVSQSPSNKVTEKGKDVELRCDPISGHTALYWYRQSLGQGLEFLIYFQGNSAPDKSGLPSDRFSAERTGGSVSTLTIQRTQQEDSAVYLCASSLAQDRGNEKLFFGSGTQLSVL.

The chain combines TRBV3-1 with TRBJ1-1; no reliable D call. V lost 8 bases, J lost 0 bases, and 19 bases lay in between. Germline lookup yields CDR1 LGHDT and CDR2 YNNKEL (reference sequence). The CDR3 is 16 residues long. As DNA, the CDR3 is TGTGCCAGCTCATCGGGGTCTGAGAGGGTGAACACTGAAGCTTTCTTT. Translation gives CASSSGSERVNTEAFF.

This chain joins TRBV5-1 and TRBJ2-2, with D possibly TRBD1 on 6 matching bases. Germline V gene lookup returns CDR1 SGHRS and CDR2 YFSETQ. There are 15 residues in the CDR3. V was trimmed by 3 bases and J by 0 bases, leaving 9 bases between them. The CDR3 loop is CASSWGPANTGELFF. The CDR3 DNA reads TGCGCCAGCAGCTGGGGGCCCGCGAACACCGGGGAGCTGTTTTTT.

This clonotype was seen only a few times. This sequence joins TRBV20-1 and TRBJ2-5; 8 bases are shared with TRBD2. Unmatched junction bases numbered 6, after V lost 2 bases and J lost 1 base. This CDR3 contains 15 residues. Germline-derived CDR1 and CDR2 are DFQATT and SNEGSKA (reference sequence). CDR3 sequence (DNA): TGCAGTGCTAGATTGTTCCGGGGGGGCCAAGAGACCCAGTACTTC. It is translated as CSARLFRGGQETQYF.

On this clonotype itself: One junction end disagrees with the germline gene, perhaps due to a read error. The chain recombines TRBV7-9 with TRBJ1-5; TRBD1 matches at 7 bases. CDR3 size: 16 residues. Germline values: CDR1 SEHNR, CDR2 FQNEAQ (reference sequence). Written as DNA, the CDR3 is TGTGCCAGCAGCTTGACACCAGGGGGTAAGGAGAAGCCCCATCATTTT. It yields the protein CASSLTPGGKEKPHHF.

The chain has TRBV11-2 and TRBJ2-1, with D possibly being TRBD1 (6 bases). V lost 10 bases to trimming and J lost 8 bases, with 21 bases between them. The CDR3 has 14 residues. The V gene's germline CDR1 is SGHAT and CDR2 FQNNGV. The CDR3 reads CAINTDSEGDEQFF. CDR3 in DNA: TGTGCCATTAATACGGACAGCGAGGGCGATGAGCAGTTCTTC.